The 5 T cell receptor beta chains listed next were all sequenced from one sample in a study of cytotoxic CD8 clonotypes in ibrutinib-treated CLL. Using immunoSEQ multiplex PCR, the repertoire was profiled, and TCRdb retains in-frame clones only, with some absent. The repertoire consists of around 60,000 clones, with approximately 71% occurring once and the leading ten covering about two fifths. The source material was PBMCs, sampled after 12 months of ibrutinib treatment. These receptor sequences come from a human donor with chronic lymphocytic leukemia.

A few counts support this clone. The chain links TRBV19 to TRBJ2-7; D perhaps matches TRBD1 (6 bases). The V end was cut by 5 bases, the J end by 0 bases, with 14 bases between. CDR3 length: 15 residues. The germline V gene has CDR1 LNHDA and CDR2 SQIVND (reference sequence). CDR3 protein: CASSPPGTPSYEQYF. In DNA, the CDR3 is TGTGCCAGTAGTCCACCCGGGACACCCTCCTACGAGCAGTACTTC.

V and J are TRBV18 and TRBJ2-5, with 8 nucleotides matching TRBD1. The CDR3 is 16 amino acids. J lost 5 bases, V lost 4 bases, and 12 bases had no gene match. CDR1 is KGHSH and CDR2 is LQKENI in the germline V gene. The CDR3 sequence: CASSRLGQALWETQYF. The CDR3 DNA sequence: TGTGCCAGCTCACGCCTGGGACAGGCTTTGTGGGAGACCCAGTACTTC.

V usage is TRBV7-3 and J usage is TRBJ2-2; possibly TRBD2 for D (5 bases). Germline loops: CDR1 SGHTA, CDR2 FQGTGA. The CDR3 covers 14 residues. The V gene lost 7 bases and the J gene lost 4 bases, with 13 bases spanning the gap. In nucleotides, the CDR3 is TGTGCCAGCAATGAGGACTCTAGCACCGGGGAGCTGTTTTTT. Residues: CASNEDSSTGELFF.

The CDR3: CASSILSGWSTGELFF. The CDR3 DNA follows: TGTGCCAGTAGTATCTTATCAGGGTGGAGCACCGGGGAGCTGTTTTTT. This chain joins TRBV19 and TRBJ2-2; TRBD1 is a possible D gene (5 bases). The length of the CDR3 is 16 residues. The germline V and J ends were trimmed by 3 bases and 4 bases, with 15 bases remaining between them. Germline lookup yields CDR1 LNHDA and CDR2 SQIVND (reference sequence).

The chain combines TRBV28 with TRBJ2-3, with 8 bases fitting TRBD2. From germline, CDR1 is MDHEN and CDR2 SYDVKM. V dropped 6 bases and J dropped 5; count of bases not matched to a gene: 10. The CDR3 totals 15 residues. CDR3 in amino acids: CASSAGSGIGDTQYF. The CDR3, as DNA: TGTGCCAGCAGCGCAGGTAGCGGGATTGGAGATACGCAGTATTTT.